This T cell receptor beta chain was recovered during a study of graft-versus-host responses after intestinal transplantation. Regarding this clone: Its antigen is unidentified.

Study-wide results and limits: The recipient marrow held GvH clones, and some of them showed up first in ileum or blood.

Only in-frame clones appear in the TCRdb table, and some are missing; sequencing was by immunoSEQ multiplex PCR. The sample lists about 36,000 clones, approximately 95% occurring once. This TCR was recovered from a human donor who was the organ donor for an intestinal transplant. The sample consisted of unstimulated CD4+ T cells sorted from spleen or lymph node cells, taken before transplant.

The CDR3 coding sequence is TGTGCCAGCAGCCAAGATTTGACAGGGGTTTACGAGCAGTACTTC. Translating it yields CASSQDLTGVYEQYF. This chain joins TRBV4-2 and TRBJ2-7; 8 bases are a match to TRBD1. This CDR3 comprises 15 residues. Germline CDR1 LGHNA, CDR2 YNFKEQ. Trimming cost V 0 bases and J 4 bases; bases outside gene matches: 5.